One T cell receptor (beta chain) is described in this entry. This sample was included in a study of blood T cell repertoires in COVID-19. Study summary: What the recovered Cohort 3 donors had was two negative PCRs, clearance, or symptom resolution. Sources were T cells, B-cell-depleted T cells, or PBMCs; the material itself was cDNA or gDNA.

From germline, CDR1 is GTSNPN and CDR2 SVGIG (reference sequence). This CDR3 is built from 13 residues. J gave up 6 bases and V 4 bases, and 5 bases lay outside the gene matches. Generated by immunoSEQ multiplex PCR, the TCRdb table keeps only in-frame clones and is missing some. The data contain about 170,000 clones, 79% of them singletons. Material for sequencing was PBMCs or T cells enriched from blood (not recorded which). The origin of this receptor is a woman between 70 and 85 years old in a cohort exposed to, infected with or recovered from COVID-19 (not recorded which). The V call is TRBV30, the J call TRBJ2-7; 11 bases are shared with TRBD2. In DNA form, the CDR3 reads TGTGCCTGGACACTAGCGGGAGTCGGCGAGCAGTACTTC. It translates to CAWTLAGVGEQYF.